Below, one T cell receptor beta chain is given with its context. Antigen: not known. This entry is derived from a study of PD-1 blockade in classical Hodgkin lymphoma. Germline V gene lookup returns CDR1 SGHNT and CDR2 YYREEE (reference sequence). V gave up 4 bases and J gave up 5 bases, with 14 bases separating them. The CDR3 consists of 14 residues. Study-level results: Significantly greater TCR diversity emerged by C4D1 in CD4+ cells but not CD8+ cells. Newly diagnosed patients reportedly trailed healthy donors in baseline TCR diversity.

The sample's time point: cycle 4 day 1 (C4D1), after less than 7 weeks of nivolumab. Every patient was affected by relapse after autologous stem cell transplantation, while exposure to brentuximab vedotin was not uniform. Progressive disease, partial response or complete response was each patient's best response. Assay: immunoSEQ multiplex PCR; the TCRdb copy retains only in-frame clones and omits some. The sample yields some 93,000 clones, about 77% seen once. The sequenced sample was peripheral blood mononuclear cells (PBMCs), obtained before the fourth cycle of nivolumab. This receptor was identified in a human donor with classical Hodgkin lymphoma. The chain carries TRBV5-4 and TRBJ2-3, with D possibly matching TRBD1 (5 bases). The CDR3: CASSPRWGGDTQYF. The CDR3 coding sequence is TGTGCCAGCAGCCCGAGGTGGGGCGGAGATACGCAGTATTTT.